These T cell receptor beta chains were read from a single sample in a study of Ad26.COV2.S vaccination and SARS-CoV-2 variants. TCRdb's copy holds only in-frame clones and misses some; the assay was immunoSEQ multiplex PCR. The table records some 460,000 clones, roughly nine tenths of them present only once. Specimen: peripheral blood, collected in a trial of Ad26.COV2.S vaccine versus placebo. The receptors here all came from a person between 18 and 65 years old who received the Ad26.COV2.S COVID-19 vaccine or a placebo. Each CDR3 is given with its conserved first and last residue. A D gene is named only where the DNA matches it firmly. Some rows mark clone size as missing; the rest say once, few, many or name a class of expanded clone.

cdr3_length,d_call,j_call,clone_size,v_call,cdr3_aa,cdr3_nt
15,-,TRBJ2-4,-,TRBV30,CAWREQGLSKNIQYF,TGTGCCTGGAGAGAACAGGGTCTGTCCAAAAACATTCAGTACTTC
12,-,TRBJ2-3,-,TRBV24-1,CATSDRTDTQYF,TGTGCCACCAGTGATCGCACAGATACGCAGTATTTT
17,TRBD2,TRBJ2-1,-,TRBV3-1/TRBV3-2,CASSQERLAGVYNEQFF,TGTGCCAGCAGCCAAGAACGGCTAGCGGGAGTCTACAATGAGCAGTTCTTC
14,-,TRBJ1-6,-,TRBV30,CAWSVDSNNSPLHF,TGTGCCTGGAGTGTTGACAGCAATAATTCACCCCTCCACTTT
16,TRBD2,TRBJ2-2,once,TRBV5-1,CASSLVGSGYTGELFF,TGCGCCAGCAGCTTGGTTGGTAGCGGGTACACCGGGGAGCTGTTTTTT
13,-,TRBJ2-7,-,TRBV28,CASNTEWMGEQYF,TGTGCCAGCAATACAGAGTGGATGGGCGAGCAGTACTTC
14,-,TRBJ2-7,-,TRBV15,CATSRGNQAWEQYF,TGTGCCACCAGCAGGGGGAACCAAGCTTGGGAGCAGTACTTC
16,TRBD2,TRBJ2-5,-,TRBV5-4,CASSPRGSGAQETQYF,TGTGCCAGCAGCCCCCGGGGTAGCGGGGCCCAAGAGACCCAGTACTTC
15,-,TRBJ1-1,few,TRBV18,CASSPLRTAITEAFF,TGTGCCAGCTCACCACTACGGACGGCGATCACTGAAGCTTTCTTT
17,-,TRBJ1-3,-,TRBV19,CASSMNGRIISGNTIYF,TGTGCCAGTAGTATGAATGGCAGGATCATCTCTGGAAACACCATATATTTT
15,TRBD1,TRBJ1-5,-,TRBV27,CASTQTGQGGQPQHF,TGTGCCAGCACCCAAACGGGACAGGGGGGTCAGCCCCAGCATTTT
14,-,TRBJ1-6,-,TRBV7-2,CASSSPVVNSPLHF,TGTGCCAGCAGCTCCCCCGTTGTGAATTCACCCCTCCACTTT
15,-,TRBJ1-2,-,TRBV24-1,CATSDSTQGGYGYTF,TGTGCCACCAGTGATTCTACGCAGGGTGGCTATGGCTACACCTTC
14,TRBD1,TRBJ2-2,-,TRBV19,CASRGQLNTGELFF,TGTGCCAGTAGGGGACAGCTAAACACCGGGGAGCTGTTTTTT
13,-,TRBJ1-1,once,TRBV5-8,CASRRRGNTEAFF,TGTGCCAGCAGGCGTAGAGGAAACACTGAAGCTTTCTTT
12,-,TRBJ1-1,-,TRBV7-9,CASNNENTEAFF,TGTGCCAGCAACAACGAGAACACTGAAGCTTTCTTT
13,-,TRBJ1-1,-,TRBV9,CASSVVWSTEAFF,TGTGCCAGCAGCGTAGTTTGGAGCACTGAAGCTTTCTTT
15,-,TRBJ2-1,-,TRBV6-2/TRBV6-3,CASSRDLGVGNEQFF,TGTGCCAGCAGCCGGGATCTAGGGGTGGGGAATGAGCAGTTCTTC
16,TRBD2,TRBJ2-5,-,TRBV23-1,CASSQPLGLAGETQYF,TGCGCCAGCAGTCAACCTTTAGGACTAGCGGGAGAGACCCAGTACTTC
16,TRBD1,TRBJ1-4,-,TRBV7-9,CASSGDRGPAKEKLFF,TGTGCCAGCAGCGGGGACAGGGGCCCCGCAAAAGAAAAACTGTTTTTT
14,-,TRBJ2-3,-,TRBV18,CASSLAAVGDTQYF,TGTGCCAGCTCACTAGCGGCAGTGGGAGATACGCAGTATTTT
14,TRBD1,TRBJ1-6,-,TRBV6-4,CASSAGQGNSPLHF,TGTGCCAGCAGCGCGGGACAGGGTAATTCACCCCTCCACTTT
15,TRBD1,TRBJ1-1,-,TRBV6-5,CASSWGTVPISEAFF,TGTGCCAGCAGTTGGGGGACAGTCCCTATATCTGAAGCTTTCTTT
13,-,TRBJ1-1,-,TRBV7-9,CASSLATGRPAFF,TGTGCCAGCAGCTTAGCCACGGGGCGACCGGCTTTCTTT
16,TRBD2,TRBJ2-1,-,TRBV27,CASSARLAGGYNEQFF,TGTGCCAGCAGTGCCCGACTAGCGGGAGGGTACAATGAGCAGTTCTTC
13,-,TRBJ1-2,-,TRBV3-1/TRBV3-2,CASSQVEIGGYTF,TGTGCCAGCAGCCAAGTAGAAATCGGCGGCTACACCTTC
15,-,TRBJ2-1,once,TRBV19,CASSKDSLAGNEQFF,TGTGCCAGTAGTAAAGACTCCCTCGCGGGCAATGAGCAGTTCTTC